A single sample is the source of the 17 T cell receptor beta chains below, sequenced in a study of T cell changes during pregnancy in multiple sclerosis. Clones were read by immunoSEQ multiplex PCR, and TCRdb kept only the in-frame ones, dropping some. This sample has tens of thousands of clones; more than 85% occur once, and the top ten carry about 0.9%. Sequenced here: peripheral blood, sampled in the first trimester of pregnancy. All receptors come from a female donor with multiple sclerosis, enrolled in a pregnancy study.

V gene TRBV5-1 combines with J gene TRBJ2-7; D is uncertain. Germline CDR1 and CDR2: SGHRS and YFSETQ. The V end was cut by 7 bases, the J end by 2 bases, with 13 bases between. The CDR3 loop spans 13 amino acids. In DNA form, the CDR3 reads TGCGCCAGCCTAGGAGACCTTACCTACGAGCAGTACTTC. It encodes CASLGDLTYEQYF. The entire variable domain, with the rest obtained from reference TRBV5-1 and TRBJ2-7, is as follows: KAGVTQTPRYLIKTRGQQVTLSCSPISGHRSVSWYQQTPGQGLQFLFEYFSETQRNKGNFPGRFSGRQFSNSRSEMNVSTLELGDSALYLCASLGDLTYEQYFGPGTRLTVT.

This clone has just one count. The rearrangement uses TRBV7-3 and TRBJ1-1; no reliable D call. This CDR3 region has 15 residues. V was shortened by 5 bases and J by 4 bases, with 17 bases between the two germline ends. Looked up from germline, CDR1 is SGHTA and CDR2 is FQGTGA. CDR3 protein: CASSPTSGFGTEAFF. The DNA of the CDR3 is TGTGCCAGCAGCCCGACGTCAGGTTTTGGCACTGAAGCTTTCTTT.

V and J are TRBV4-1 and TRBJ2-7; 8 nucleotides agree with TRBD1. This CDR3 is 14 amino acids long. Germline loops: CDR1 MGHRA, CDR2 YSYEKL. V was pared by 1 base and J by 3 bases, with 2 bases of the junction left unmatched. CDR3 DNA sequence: TGCGCCAGCAGCCAAGGACAGGGGTTCTACGAGCAGTACTTC. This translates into CASSQGQGFYEQYF.

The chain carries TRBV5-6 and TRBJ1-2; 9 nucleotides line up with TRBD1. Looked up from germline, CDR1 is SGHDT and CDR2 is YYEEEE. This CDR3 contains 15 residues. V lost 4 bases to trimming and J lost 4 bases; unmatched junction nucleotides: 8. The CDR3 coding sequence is TGTGCCAGCAGCCCCCCCGGGACAGGGATCTATGGCTACACCTTC. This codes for CASSPPGTGIYGYTF.

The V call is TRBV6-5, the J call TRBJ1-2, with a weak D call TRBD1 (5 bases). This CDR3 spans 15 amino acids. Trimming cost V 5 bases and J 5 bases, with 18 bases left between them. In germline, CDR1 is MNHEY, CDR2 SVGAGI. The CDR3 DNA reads TGTGCCAGCAGTCTTATCCAGGGAGGGGAGTATGGCTACACCTTC. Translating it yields CASSLIQGGEYGYTF.

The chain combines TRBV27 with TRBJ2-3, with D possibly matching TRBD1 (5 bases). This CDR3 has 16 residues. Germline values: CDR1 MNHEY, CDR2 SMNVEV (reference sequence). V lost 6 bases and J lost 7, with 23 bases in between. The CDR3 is CASSRPEAGLGNTQYF. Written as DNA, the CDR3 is TGTGCCAGCAGCCGGCCCGAGGCAGGGTTGGGAAATACGCAGTATTTT.

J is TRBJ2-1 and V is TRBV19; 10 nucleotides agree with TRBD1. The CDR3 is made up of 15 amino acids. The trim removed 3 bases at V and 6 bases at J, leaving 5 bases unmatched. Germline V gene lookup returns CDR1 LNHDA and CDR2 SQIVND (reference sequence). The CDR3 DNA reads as TGTGCCAGTAGTATCCCCCGGGACAGGGGCAATGAGCAGTTCTTC. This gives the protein CASSIPRDRGNEQFF.

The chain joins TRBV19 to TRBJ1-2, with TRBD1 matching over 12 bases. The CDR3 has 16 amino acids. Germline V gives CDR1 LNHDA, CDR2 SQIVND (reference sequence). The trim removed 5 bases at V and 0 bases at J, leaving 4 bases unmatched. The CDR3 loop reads CASSSGQGASNYGYTF. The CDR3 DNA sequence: TGTGCCAGTAGTTCGGGACAGGGGGCATCTAACTATGGCTACACCTTC. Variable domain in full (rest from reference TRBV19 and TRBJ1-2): DGGITQSPKYLFRKEGQNVTLSCEQNLNHDAMYWYRQDPGQGLRLIYYSQIVNDFQKGDIAEGYSVSREKKESFPLTVTSAQKNPTAFYLCASSSGQGASNYGYTFGSGTRLTVV.

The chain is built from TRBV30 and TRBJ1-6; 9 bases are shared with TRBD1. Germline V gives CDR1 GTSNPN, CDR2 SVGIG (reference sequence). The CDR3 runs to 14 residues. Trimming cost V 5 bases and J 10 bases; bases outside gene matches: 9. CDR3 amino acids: CAWDRDREKSPLHF. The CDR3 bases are TGTGCCTGGGACCGGGACAGGGAAAAGTCACCCCTCCACTTT.

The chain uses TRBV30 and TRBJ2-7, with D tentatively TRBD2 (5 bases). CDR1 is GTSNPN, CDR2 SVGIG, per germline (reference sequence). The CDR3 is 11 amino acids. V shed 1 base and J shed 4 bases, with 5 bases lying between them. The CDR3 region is CAWSGGYEQYF. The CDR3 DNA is TGTGCCTGGAGTGGAGGGTACGAGCAGTACTTC. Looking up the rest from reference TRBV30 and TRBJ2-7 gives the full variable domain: SQTIHQWPATLVQPVGSPLSLECTVEGTSNPNLYWYRQAAGRGLQLLFYSVGIGQISSEVPQNLSASRPQDRQFILSSKKLLLSDSGFYLCAWSGGYEQYFGPGTRLTVT.

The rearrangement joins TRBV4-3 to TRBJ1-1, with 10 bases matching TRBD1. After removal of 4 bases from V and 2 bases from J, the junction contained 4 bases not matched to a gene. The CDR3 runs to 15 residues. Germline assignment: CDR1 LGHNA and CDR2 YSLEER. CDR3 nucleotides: TGCGCCAGCAGCCCCAGGACAGGGGGAAACACTGAAGCTTTCTTT. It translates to CASSPRTGGNTEAFF.

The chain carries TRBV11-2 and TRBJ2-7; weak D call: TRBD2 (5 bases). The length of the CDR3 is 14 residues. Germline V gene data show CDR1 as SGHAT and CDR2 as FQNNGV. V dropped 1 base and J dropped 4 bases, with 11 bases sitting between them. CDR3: CASSLVGLAYEQYF. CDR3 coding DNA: TGTGCCAGCAGCTTAGTTGGCCTAGCTTACGAGCAGTACTTC.

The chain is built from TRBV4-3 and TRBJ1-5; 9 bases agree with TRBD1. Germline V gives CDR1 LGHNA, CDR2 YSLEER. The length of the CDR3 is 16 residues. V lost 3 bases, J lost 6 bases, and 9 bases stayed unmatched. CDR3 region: CASSQTVDRGGQPQHF. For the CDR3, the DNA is TGCGCCAGCAGCCAGACGGTGGACAGGGGCGGTCAGCCCCAGCATTTT.

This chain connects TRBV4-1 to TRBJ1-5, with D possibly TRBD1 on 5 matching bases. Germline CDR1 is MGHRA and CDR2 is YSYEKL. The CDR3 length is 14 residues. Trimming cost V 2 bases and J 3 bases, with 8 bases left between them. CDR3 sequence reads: CASSQTGVNQPQHF. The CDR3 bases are TGCGCCAGCAGCCAAACAGGAGTCAATCAGCCCCAGCATTTT.

For the CDR3, the DNA is TGTGCCAGCAGTGTATCGGACAGGGTGGGGAACCAGCATTTT. Its protein product is CASSVSDRVGNQHF. This chain connects TRBV6-1 to TRBJ1-5, with 8 positions matching TRBD1. CDR1 and CDR2 (germline): MNHNS, SASEGT. CDR3 size: 14 residues. The V gene end was trimmed by 4 bases and the J gene end by 12 bases; junction bases not matched to a gene: 11.

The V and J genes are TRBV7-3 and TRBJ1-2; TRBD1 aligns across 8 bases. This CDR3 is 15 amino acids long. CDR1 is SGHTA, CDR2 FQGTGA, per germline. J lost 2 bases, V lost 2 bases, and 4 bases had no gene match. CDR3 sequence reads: CASSLWGTGNYGYTF. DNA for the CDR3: TGTGCCAGCAGCTTATGGGGGACAGGAAACTATGGCTACACCTTC.

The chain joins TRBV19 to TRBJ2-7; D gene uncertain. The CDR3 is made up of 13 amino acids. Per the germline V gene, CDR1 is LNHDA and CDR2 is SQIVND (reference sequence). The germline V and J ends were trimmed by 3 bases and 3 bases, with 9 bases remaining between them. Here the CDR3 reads CASSILPGYEQYF. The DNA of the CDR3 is TGTGCCAGTAGTATTCTCCCCGGCTACGAGCAGTACTTC.